This T cell receptor (beta chain) was documented in a study of regulatory T cells in long-lasting Graves disease. Study-wide results and limits: Patients with persistent disease showed a bias toward TRBV28, TRBJ1-2 and TRBJ2-5. Only peripheral blood was studied, not thyroid tissue.

The authors built TCR beta libraries using iRepertoire HTBI primers and Arm-PCR of CDR3 regions. Each CDR3 protein gets one entry after TCRdb re-called the multiplex PCR reads with MiXCR. The sample yields hundreds of thousands of distinct CDR3 sequences, roughly 23% seen once. The ends were cut back, 0 bases at V and 2 bases at J, with 7 bases in the middle. Germline CDR1 DFQATT, CDR2 SNEGSKA (reference sequence). The length of the CDR3 is 14 residues. Described time point: persistent/refractory GD, antithyroid drugs over 5 years with positive TRAb. The TCR library was prepared using RNA isolated from PBMCs. Investigators report Graves' disease was diagnosed under American Thyroid Association guidelines. The peripheral blood volume drawn was roughly 8.7 milliliters, and it was collected into EDTA tubes. This clonotype came up a few times. No antigen is known for it.

V is TRBV20-1 and J is TRBJ1-4, with D perhaps TRBD1 (5 bases). Here the sequenced sample was peripheral blood mononuclear cells (PBMCs), taken when the disease was refractory, from a patient treated with antithyroid drugs. This sequence was found in a female donor with Graves disease. The CDR3 DNA follows: TGCAGTGCTAGAGAGGCAGGGACTAATGAAAAACTGTTTTTT. It translates to CSAREAGTNEKLFF.